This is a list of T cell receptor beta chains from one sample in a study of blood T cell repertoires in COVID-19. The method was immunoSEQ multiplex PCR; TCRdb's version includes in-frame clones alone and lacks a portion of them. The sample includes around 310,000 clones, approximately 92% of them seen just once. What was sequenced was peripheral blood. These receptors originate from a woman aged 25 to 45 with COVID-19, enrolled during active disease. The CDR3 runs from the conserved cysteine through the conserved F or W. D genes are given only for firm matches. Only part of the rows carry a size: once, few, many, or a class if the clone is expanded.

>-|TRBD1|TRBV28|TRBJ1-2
CASTGTGGGYGYTF
TGTGCCAGCACCGGGACAGGGGGAGGGTATGGCTACACCTTC
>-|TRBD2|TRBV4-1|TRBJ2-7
CASSQPGGGPGEQYF
TGCGCCAGCAGCCAACCTGGGGGAGGGCCGGGGGAGCAGTACTTC
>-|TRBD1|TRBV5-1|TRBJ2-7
CASSLKTGTGEQYF
TGCGCCAGCAGCCTGAAGACCGGGACAGGCGAGCAGTACTTC
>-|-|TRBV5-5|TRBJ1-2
CASSFGQSLLYGYTF
TGTGCCAGCAGCTTCGGACAGTCCCTCCTCTATGGCTACACCTTC
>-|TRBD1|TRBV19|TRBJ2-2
CASTPLPGQGASGELFF
TGTGCCAGTACCCCACTCCCGGGACAGGGGGCCAGCGGGGAGCTGTTTTTT
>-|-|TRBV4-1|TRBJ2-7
CASSQAPEGGQYF
TGCGCCAGCAGCCAAGCCCCGGAGGGTGGGCAGTACTTC
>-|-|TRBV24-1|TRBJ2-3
CATRGHLFTDTQYF
TGTGCCACCAGAGGACATTTGTTCACAGATACGCAGTATTTT
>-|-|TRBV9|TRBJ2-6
CASSVEAVGANVLTF
TGTGCCAGCAGCGTAGAAGCGGTTGGGGCCAACGTCCTGACTTTC
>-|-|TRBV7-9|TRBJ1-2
CASSSIRTPGGGYTF
TGTGCCAGCAGCTCGATAAGGACTCCTGGAGGCGGCTACACCTTC
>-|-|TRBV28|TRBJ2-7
CASSQGSYEQYF
TGTGCCAGCAGTCAGGGCTCCTACGAGCAGTACTTC
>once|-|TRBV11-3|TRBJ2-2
CASSRGTGELFF
TGTGCCAGCAGCAGGGGCACCGGGGAGCTGTTTTTT
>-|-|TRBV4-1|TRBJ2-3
CASSLTRPDTQYF
TGCGCCAGCAGCCTCACCAGGCCAGATACGCAGTATTTT
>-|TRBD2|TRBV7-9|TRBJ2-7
CASSFPGAGGVKQYF
TGTGCCAGCAGCTTCCCCGGGGCGGGAGGCGTAAAGCAGTACTTC
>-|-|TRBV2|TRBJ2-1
CASTRSGFNEQFF
TGTGCCAGCACCAGATCAGGGTTCAATGAGCAGTTCTTC
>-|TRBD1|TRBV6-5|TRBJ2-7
CASSSLQGVAYEQYF
TGTGCCAGCAGTTCCTTACAGGGGGTAGCCTACGAGCAGTACTTC
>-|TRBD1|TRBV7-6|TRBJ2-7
CASSPNRGRGEQYF
TGTGCCAGCAGCCCCAACAGGGGCCGGGGCGAGCAGTACTTC
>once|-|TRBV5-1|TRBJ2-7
CASSPGGYEQYF
TGCGCCAGCAGCCCCGGGGGTTACGAGCAGTACTTC
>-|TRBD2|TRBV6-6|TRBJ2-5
CASSLRTSGQETQYF
TGTGCCAGCAGTCTCCGGACTAGCGGCCAAGAGACCCAGTACTTC
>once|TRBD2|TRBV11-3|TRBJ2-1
CASSVQLAGTPDEQFF
TGTGCCAGCAGCGTCCAACTAGCGGGGACTCCGGATGAGCAGTTCTTC
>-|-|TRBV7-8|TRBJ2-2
CASSSRTYQGPNTGELFF
TGTGCCAGCAGCTCCCGGACTTACCAAGGGCCGAACACCGGGGAGCTGTTTTTT
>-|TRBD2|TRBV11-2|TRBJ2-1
CASTFREAGGWNEQFF
TGTGCCAGCACCTTCCGAGAAGCGGGAGGTTGGAATGAGCAGTTCTTC
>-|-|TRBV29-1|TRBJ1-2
CSVEEGGVADGYTF
TGCAGCGTTGAAGAAGGAGGGGTGGCTGACGGCTACACCTTC